The T cell receptor (beta chain) described here comes from a study of T cell repertoires in cytomegalovirus infection. Turning to the study itself: Matching HLA type, along with CMV infection, was indicated by public TCR beta signatures.

For this clonotype: The antigen remains undetermined.

This CDR3 has 14 residues. Germline CDR1 is SGHAT and CDR2 is FQDESV (reference sequence). Trimming shortened V by 5 bases and J by 1 base, and 11 bases separated the two germline ends. TCRdb re-called the reads with MiXCR, one entry per CDR3 protein. The sample yields about 450,000 distinct CDR3 sequences, approximately 32% seen once. Study-wide findings and caveats: The ex vivo response was dominated by HLA-C-restricted CMV-specific TCR beta clonotypes.

This chain connects TRBV11-1 to TRBJ1-1; no definite D call. The TCR comes from a human donor in good health (CMV status not recorded). Some clones in this sample may be carry-over from other donors' samples. The specimen was PBMCs. The CDR3 region has the DNA TGTGCCAGCAGCGGAAGCCGGGGGAACACTGAAGCTTTCTTT. It translates to CASSGSRGNTEAFF.